This T cell receptor (beta chain) comes out of a study of CD8+ T cells in alopecia areata. This sample's treatment: oral pan-JAK inhibitor, 5-10 mg twice daily. The CDR3 length is 14 residues. Germline V lookup: CDR1 GTSNPN, CDR2 SVGIG (reference sequence). V lost 3 bases and J 2 bases, leaving 14 bases between the germline ends. After isolation, RNA underwent reverse transcription to generate cDNA as the sequencing template. TCRdb's table, derived via immunoSEQ multiplex PCR, lists solely in-frame clones and lacks some. The sample has around 200,000 clones, more than 55% seen once. This TCR was recovered from a human donor with alopecia areata. The source material was CD4+ T cells sorted from blood, sampled at week 4, from a patient treated with tofacitinib. The chain employs TRBV30 and TRBJ2-7; D is perhaps TRBD2 (6 bases). This CDR3 is CAWRSSGRTYEQYF. For the CDR3, the DNA is TGTGCCTGGAGATCCAGCGGGCGCACCTACGAGCAGTACTTC.